The 22 T cell receptor beta chains given below trace back to one sample, sequenced in a study of T cell responses to AZD1222 COVID-19 vaccine. The data were produced by immunoSEQ multiplex PCR, yet TCRdb's version contains in-frame clones alone and is incomplete. The sample has 150,000 to 200,000 clones, less than 95% seen once. The sample here was peripheral blood, taken on day 0 of AZD1222 vaccination. The receptor set was obtained from an adult in good health.

This clone came up once. The chain joins TRBV6-2 or TRBV6-3 to TRBJ1-2, with 11 bases matching TRBD1. Germline V CDR1 and CDR2: MNHEY, SVGEGT. This CDR3 has 15 residues. The junction had 7 bases not matched to a gene; V was cut back by 6 bases and J by 4 bases. The CDR3 loop reads CASSNWDRGAYGYTF. DNA of the CDR3: TGTGCCAGCAGCAACTGGGACAGGGGGGCCTATGGCTACACCTTC.

This chain connects TRBV5-1 to TRBJ1-1; 9 bases match TRBD1. The germline CDR1 and CDR2 sequences are SGHRS and YFSETQ. This CDR3 has 14 amino acids. V gave up 4 bases and J gave up 4 bases; unmatched junction bases: 5. This CDR3 is CASSPLQGATEAFF. CDR3 bases: TGCGCCAGCAGCCCGCTACAGGGGGCCACTGAAGCTTTCTTT.

V and J are TRBV3-1 (or the pseudogene TRBV3-2) and TRBJ2-6; D remains unclear. Trimming removed 2 bases from V and 2 bases from J, with 7 bases in between. Germline values: CDR1 LGHDT, CDR2 YNNKEL (reference sequence). This CDR3 has 15 amino acids. DNA of the CDR3: TGTGCCAGCAGCCAAAGCCCCCCTGGGGCCAACGTCCTGACTTTC. Protein: CASSQSPPGANVLTF.

The chain is built from TRBV3-1 (or the pseudogene TRBV3-2) and TRBJ1-1; 10 bases fit TRBD1. The CDR3 totals 16 residues. V was clipped by 5 bases and J by 4 bases; unmatched bases: 10. CDR1 and CDR2 (germline): LGHDT, YNNKEL (reference sequence). CDR3 amino acids: CASSSNPDRGSTEAFF. The DNA of the CDR3 is TGTGCCAGCAGCTCTAACCCGGACAGGGGGAGCACTGAAGCTTTCTTT.

J is TRBJ2-7 and V is TRBV7-9, with 7 nucleotides matching TRBD2. The V gene's germline CDR1 is SEHNR and CDR2 FQNEAQ (reference sequence). The CDR3 covers 14 residues. After removal of 5 bases from V and 0 bases from J, the junction contained 4 bases not matched to a gene. The DNA for the CDR3 is TGTGCCAGCAGCGGGAGCGGGACCTCCTACGAGCAGTACTTC. The encoded protein is CASSGSGTSYEQYF.

This sequence joins TRBV7-2 and TRBJ2-3; the match to TRBD2 covers 7 bases. Germline-derived CDR1 and CDR2 are SGHTA and FQGNSA. The trim removed 1 base at V and 6 bases at J, leaving 7 bases unmatched. The CDR3 covers 15 residues. The CDR3 here is CASSLDGGGGDTQYF. DNA of the CDR3: TGTGCCAGCAGCTTAGATGGCGGGGGAGGGGATACGCAGTATTTT.

The chain combines TRBV30 with TRBJ2-2; 9 nucleotides agree with TRBD1. The CDR3 covers 15 residues. CDR1 is GTSNPN and CDR2 is SVGIG in the germline V gene (reference sequence). Trimming took 2 bases from V and 7 from J; bases not matched to a gene: 8. The CDR3 region is CAWSWPGTGIGELFF. The CDR3 DNA is TGTGCCTGGAGTTGGCCCGGGACAGGGATCGGGGAGCTGTTTTTT.

The J gene is TRBJ1-5, the V gene TRBV12-3 or TRBV12-4; D possibly corresponds to TRBD1 (5 bases). The V gene lost 6 bases and the J gene lost 6 bases, with 12 bases spanning the gap. The CDR3 runs 13 residues. The CDR3 nucleotides are TGTGCCAGCAGCCAAGGGACGGGTCAGCCCCAGCATTTT. It encodes CASSQGTGQPQHF.

The chain links TRBV3-1 (or the pseudogene TRBV3-2) to TRBJ2-1, with 11 bases fitting TRBD2. This CDR3 region has 16 residues. CDR1 and CDR2 from the germline V gene are LGHDT and YNNKEL (reference sequence). Trimming removed 1 base from V and 2 bases from J; junction bases left unmatched: 1. Here the CDR3 reads CASSQGTSGPYNEQFF. The CDR3 DNA reads as TGTGCCAGCAGCCAAGGGACTAGCGGGCCCTACAATGAGCAGTTCTTC.

This chain links TRBV18 with TRBJ1-2; the D gene is possibly TRBD1 (6 bases). Trimming removed 1 base from V and 2 bases from J, with 11 bases in between. The germline gives CDR1 KGHSH, CDR2 LQKENI. This CDR3 contains 15 residues. Here the CDR3 DNA reads TGTGCCAGCTCACCACAAGACAGGACGAACTATGGCTACACCTTC. Its translation: CASSPQDRTNYGYTF.

This clone was counted once. The chain carries TRBV2 and TRBJ1-6, with TRBD1 matching 8 bases. V was clipped by 3 bases and J by 7 bases; unmatched bases: 5. CDR3 length equals 15 residues. Germline CDR1 reads SNHLY; CDR2 reads FYNNEI. The CDR3 region is CASSERTGMNSPLHF. The CDR3 nucleotides read TGTGCCAGCAGTGAGAGGACAGGGATGAATTCACCCCTCCACTTT.

This rearrangement joins TRBV5-4 to TRBJ2-4, with TRBD1 matching 8 bases. V trimming: 4 bases; J trimming: 6 bases; junction bases outside the gene matches: 6. The CDR3 has 14 amino acids. Looked up from germline, CDR1 is SGHNT and CDR2 is YYREEE (reference sequence). CDR3: CASSADRVGNIQYF. The CDR3 bases are TGTGCCAGCAGCGCGGACAGGGTCGGAAACATTCAGTACTTC.

The chain carries TRBV18 and TRBJ1-4; weak D call: TRBD1 (6 bases). CDR1 KGHSH and CDR2 LQKENI come from the germline V gene. The length of the CDR3 is 15 residues. The germline V and J ends were trimmed by 1 base and 4 bases, with 10 bases remaining between them. The CDR3 DNA is TGTGCCAGCTCACCACTGGACAGAGTTAATGAAAAACTGTTTTTT. Translating gives CASSPLDRVNEKLFF.

The chain has TRBV11-2 and TRBJ2-7, with 7 nucleotides matching TRBD2. Trimming cost V 5 bases and J 2 bases; bases outside gene matches: 15. The germline CDR1 and CDR2 sequences are SGHAT and FQNNGV. The CDR3 spans 17 residues. The CDR3 DNA reads TGTGCCAGCAGCCCAAACCCCGGGACTATAACCGCCTACGAGCAGTACTTC. It translates to CASSPNPGTITAYEQYF.

As DNA, the CDR3 is TGTGCCAGCAGCATCCCGGGGACGGAGACAGATACGCAGTATTTT. The encoded protein is CASSIPGTETDTQYF. J is TRBJ2-3 and V is TRBV7-6; D might be TRBD1 or TRBD2, each matching 5 bases. The CDR3 extends over 15 amino acids. Trimming left V 5 bases short and J 3 bases short, with 15 bases between. The germline gives CDR1 SGHVS, CDR2 FNYEAQ.

The J gene is TRBJ1-1, the V gene TRBV15; D gene unclear. The CDR3 has 13 residues. Trimming took off 3 bases at V and 3 bases at J, with 8 bases between the two ends. Germline lookup yields CDR1 LNHNV and CDR2 YYDKDF (reference sequence). The CDR3 sequence is CATSRGWDTEAFF. The CDR3 bases are TGTGCCACCAGCAGGGGATGGGACACTGAAGCTTTCTTT.

The rearrangement joins TRBV9 to TRBJ1-2, with TRBD1 as a possible D gene (6 bases). The germline gives CDR1 SGDLS, CDR2 YYNGEE. V shed 3 bases and J shed 8 bases, with 14 bases lying between them. The length of the CDR3 is 13 residues. CDR3 residues: CASSASGEMGYTF. The CDR3 DNA sequence: TGTGCCAGCAGCGCCTCAGGGGAGATGGGCTACACCTTC.

This clone was recorded only once. The chain employs TRBV6-5 and TRBJ1-1; 10 bases line up with TRBD1. The CDR3 extends over 15 amino acids. In germline, CDR1 is MNHEY, CDR2 SVGAGI. V lost 10 bases, J lost 3 bases, and 11 bases stayed unmatched. CDR3 coding DNA: TGTGCCACCCGGGACAGGGGTTTCGGGGACACTGAAGCTTTCTTT. Translated: CATRDRGFGDTEAFF.

V is TRBV7-2 and J is TRBJ2-2; perhaps D is TRBD1 or TRBD2 (6 bases each). The V and J ends lost 0 bases and 5 bases respectively, with 10 bases between them. The CDR3 is made up of 15 amino acids. Germline assignment: CDR1 SGHTA and CDR2 FQGNSA. The CDR3 sequence is CASSLARGGTGELFF. In DNA, the CDR3 is TGTGCCAGCAGCTTAGCGCGAGGGGGGACCGGGGAGCTGTTTTTT.

This chain links TRBV7-3 with TRBJ2-1, with 9 bases fitting TRBD1. Trimming at V came to 8 bases and at J to 3 bases, leaving 8 bases not matched to a gene. This CDR3 region has 15 residues. Germline-derived CDR1 and CDR2 are SGHTA and FQGTGA. As DNA, the CDR3 is TGTGCCAGCGGGCACGGGACAGGGTTCTACAATGAGCAGTTCTTC. Protein product: CASGHGTGFYNEQFF.

The chain combines TRBV7-2 with TRBJ1-1; tentatively, D is TRBD1 (6 bases). The CDR3 runs to 15 residues. CDR1 and CDR2 (germline): SGHTA, FQGNSA. The V gene lost 5 bases and the J gene lost 6 bases, with 19 bases spanning the gap. The CDR3 here is CASSTTAGAVAEAFF. The CDR3 nucleotides are TGTGCCAGCAGCACCACTGCAGGGGCGGTCGCTGAAGCTTTCTTT. The complete variable domain, with remaining parts taken from reference TRBV7-2 and TRBJ1-1, reads GAGVSQSPSNKVTEKGKDVELRCDPISGHTALYWYRQSLGQGLEFLIYFQGNSAPDKSGLPSDRFSAERTGGSVSTLTIQRTQQEDSAVYLCASSTTAGAVAEAFFGQGTRLTVV.

The chain couples TRBV15 to TRBJ1-2; 9 bases line up with TRBD1. The trim removed 0 bases at V and 6 bases at J, leaving 8 bases unmatched. The CDR3 has 16 residues. Germline V lookup: CDR1 LNHNV, CDR2 YYDKDF (reference sequence). This chain's CDR3 is CATSRDRRGQGHGYTF. The CDR3 DNA follows: TGTGCCACCAGCAGAGATCGGCGGGGACAGGGACATGGCTACACCTTC.